A selection of T cell receptor beta chains follows, all from one sample in a study of T cell responses to AZD1222 COVID-19 vaccine. Only in-frame clones appear in the TCRdb table, and some are missing; sequencing was by immunoSEQ multiplex PCR. This sample has some 150,000 clones; 80% to 90% occur once, and the top ten carry 7.5% to 8.5%. This specimen was peripheral blood, taken on day 0 of AZD1222 vaccination. Receptors were obtained from an adult in good health. The CDR3 runs from the conserved cysteine through the conserved F or W. D genes are given only for firm matches. Part of the rows lack a size; the others show once, few, many or a class for expanded clones.

J,V,D,size,CDR3,DNA
TRBJ2-5,TRBV10-3,.,.,CAISDGKGGETQYF,TGTGCCATCAGTGACGGAAAGGGCGGGGAGACCCAGTACTTC
TRBJ1-4,TRBV6-1,TRBD1,.,CASSEGGQGGEKLFF,TGTGCCAGCAGTGAAGGCGGTCAGGGGGGTGAAAAACTGTTTTTT
TRBJ2-1,TRBV2,.,.,CASSGDGFYNEQFF,TGTGCCAGCAGTGGGGACGGATTCTACAATGAGCAGTTCTTC
TRBJ2-1,TRBV19,.,.,CASSISVSPSSYNEQFF,TGTGCCAGTAGTATCAGCGTCTCCCCCAGCTCCTACAATGAGCAGTTCTTC
TRBJ1-2,TRBV7-5,.,.,CASRGGDRVWKNGYTF,TGTGCCAGCAGGGGGGGAGACAGGGTCTGGAAAAATGGCTACACCTTC
TRBJ2-2,TRBV5-1,TRBD1,.,CASSFLTGNYGELFF,TGCGCCAGCAGCTTCCTGACAGGGAATTACGGGGAGCTGTTTTTT
TRBJ1-2,TRBV2,TRBD1,.,CASSRGTGYYGYTF,TGTGCCAGCAGCCGAGGGACAGGGTATTATGGCTACACCTTC
TRBJ2-3,TRBV27,.,.,CASRASTDTQYF,TGTGCCAGCAGGGCTAGCACAGATACGCAGTATTTT
TRBJ1-1,TRBV9,TRBD1,.,CASSAGRGPGTEAFF,TGTGCCAGCAGCGCGGGCAGGGGGCCGGGGACTGAAGCTTTCTTT
TRBJ1-1,TRBV12-5,.,.,CAVQGRAFF,TGTGCCGTCCAGGGGCGAGCTTTCTTT
TRBJ1-5,TRBV2,.,.,CASRNTGNQPQHF,TGTGCCAGCAGAAACACAGGGAATCAGCCCCAGCATTTT
TRBJ2-4,TRBV9,.,once,CASSARPYGGPKNIQYF,TGTGCCAGCAGCGCTCGTCCTTACGGGGGTCCCAAAAACATTCAGTACTTC
TRBJ1-1,TRBV14,.,once,CASSPIPSGRDTEAFF,TGTGCCAGCAGCCCAATACCCTCGGGACGGGACACTGAAGCTTTCTTT
TRBJ1-2,TRBV28,.,.,CASSFAGEGGYTF,TGTGCCAGCAGTTTTGCAGGGGAGGGCGGCTACACCTTC
TRBJ1-2,TRBV24-1,.,.,CATSDVGRGGGYTF,TGTGCCACCAGTGATGTGGGCAGGGGTGGAGGCTACACCTTC
TRBJ2-1,TRBV25-1,.,.,CASSRSSYNEQFF,TGTGCCAGCAGTCGAAGCTCCTACAATGAGCAGTTCTTC
TRBJ2-1,TRBV2,.,once,CASTPGTTPYNEQFF,TGTGCCAGCACCCCCGGGACAACCCCCTACAATGAGCAGTTCTTC
TRBJ2-7,TRBV3-1/TRBV3-2,.,.,CASSQEWLVHEQYF,TGTGCCAGCAGCCAAGAGTGGCTAGTCCACGAGCAGTACTTC
TRBJ2-1,TRBV3-1/TRBV3-2,.,.,CASSHTGMYNEQFF,TGTGCCAGCAGCCACACAGGGATGTACAATGAGCAGTTCTTC
TRBJ1-5,TRBV10-2,.,.,CASSAGQFVNQPQHF,TGCGCCAGCAGTGCCGGTCAGTTTGTCAATCAGCCCCAGCATTTT
TRBJ1-5,TRBV2,.,once,CASSETRGRSQPQHF,TGTGCCAGCAGTGAAACGAGGGGAAGGAGTCAGCCCCAGCATTTT
TRBJ2-1,TRBV6-5,.,.,CASRPSGGAEGQFF,TGTGCCAGCAGGCCCTCTGGAGGGGCGGAGGGGCAGTTCTTC
TRBJ2-3,TRBV14,.,.,CASSLEAGYREDTQYF,TGTGCCAGCAGCCTAGAGGCGGGTTACAGGGAAGATACGCAGTATTTT
TRBJ1-1,TRBV19,.,.,CASSISVGYWGDTEAFF,TGTGCCAGTAGTATTAGTGTGGGGTATTGGGGAGACACTGAAGCTTTCTTT
TRBJ1-1,TRBV7-6,.,.,CASSDRLNTEAFF,TGTGCCAGCAGCGACAGATTGAACACTGAAGCTTTCTTT
TRBJ1-1,TRBV5-1,.,few,CASSARRSSNTEAFF,TGCGCCAGCAGCGCAAGACGGTCCTCCAACACTGAAGCTTTCTTT
TRBJ1-2,TRBV7-8,TRBD1,few,CASSLYKGQGNYGYTF,TGTGCCAGCAGCTTATATAAGGGACAGGGAAACTATGGCTACACCTTC
TRBJ1-6,TRBV6-6,.,few,CASSDPNSPLHF,TGTGCCAGCAGTGATCCGAACTCACCCCTCCACTTT
TRBJ1-2,TRBV12-3/TRBV12-4,.,.,CASSFRGHHTF,TGTGCCAGCAGTTTCCGAGGGCACCACACCTTC
TRBJ2-1,TRBV27,.,.,CASSFWGNEQFF,TGTGCCAGCAGTTTTTGGGGCAATGAGCAGTTCTTC
TRBJ1-5,TRBV4-1,.,.,CASSQEVGGGQPQHF,TGCGCCAGCAGCCAAGAGGTCGGGGGGGGTCAGCCCCAGCATTTT
TRBJ2-3,TRBV18,.,.,CASSPGGFESDTQYF,TGTGCCAGCTCACCCGGAGGGTTTGAGTCAGATACGCAGTATTTT
TRBJ1-1,TRBV19,.,.,CASSPAKNTEAFF,TGTGCCAGTAGTCCGGCCAAGAACACTGAAGCTTTCTTT
TRBJ2-1,TRBV9,TRBD2,.,CASSVGLVLAGGDEQFF,TGTGCCAGCAGCGTAGGGCTGGTTCTAGCGGGAGGGGATGAGCAGTTCTTC
TRBJ1-2,TRBV7-8,.,.,CASSLRTSYGYTF,TGTGCCAGCAGCTTACGCACCAGCTATGGCTACACCTTC
TRBJ2-7,TRBV28,.,.,CASTGIRGEQYF,TGTGCCAGCACCGGGATCCGCGGCGAGCAGTACTTC
TRBJ1-2,TRBV5-1,.,.,CASSLEGPGLYGYTF,TGCGCCAGCAGCTTGGAAGGCCCAGGCCTCTATGGCTACACCTTC
TRBJ1-1,TRBV6-5,.,.,CASILSRNTEAFF,TGTGCCAGCATTCTTTCTCGGAACACTGAAGCTTTCTTT
TRBJ1-1,TRBV7-2,.,.,CASSLELGRSGPEAFF,TGTGCCAGCAGCTTAGAACTGGGAAGGTCGGGGCCTGAAGCTTTCTTT
TRBJ2-1,TRBV6-5,TRBD1,.,CASSTTGQGFFF,TGTGCCAGCAGTACTACGGGACAGGGGTTTTTCTTC
TRBJ1-2,TRBV6-5,.,.,CASNQGPNINYGYTF,TGTGCCAGCAACCAGGGCCCGAACATTAACTATGGCTACACCTTC
TRBJ1-2,TRBV30,TRBD1,.,CAWTTGTVYYGYTF,TGTGCCTGGACCACCGGGACAGTATACTATGGCTACACCTTC
TRBJ1-1,TRBV6-4,.,.,CASTEAFF,TGTGCCAGCACTGAAGCTTTCTTT
TRBJ2-1,TRBV5-4,TRBD2,.,CASSGPPGLAGASSYNEQFF,TGTGCCAGCAGCGGCCCTCCGGGACTAGCGGGGGCGAGCTCCTACAATGAGCAGTTCTTC
TRBJ1-4,TRBV18,.,.,CASSPPRLGTREKLFF,TGTGCCAGCTCACCCCCCAGGCTCGGGACCCGGGAAAAACTGTTTTTT
TRBJ1-2,TRBV20-1,.,.,CSASPYYGYTF,TGCAGTGCTAGCCCCTACTATGGCTACACCTTC